This T cell receptor beta chain comes out of a study of T cell responses to AZD1222 COVID-19 vaccine. The V gene end was trimmed by 4 bases and the J gene end by 2 bases; junction bases not matched to a gene: 6. Germline V gives CDR1 SGHRS, CDR2 YFSETQ. The length of the CDR3 is 16 residues. Notes on the study in general: Donors, mostly white British, included more females; clonal diversity was possibly underestimated. Increased Spike-specific TCR breadth and depth were observed after two AZD1222 doses.

Concerning this clone: What it binds is not known.

This table comes from immunoSEQ multiplex PCR, and its TCRdb copy is limited to in-frame clones, with some not included. The table records roughly 140,000 clones, approximately 94% of them present only once. The chain couples TRBV5-1 to TRBJ2-3, with TRBD2 matching 11 bases. The TCR sequence derives from an adult in good health. This specimen consisted of peripheral blood, obtained on day 0 of AZD1222 vaccination. The CDR3 region has the DNA TGCGCCAGCAGCGAGGGACTAGCGGAATTCACAGATACGCAGTATTTT. Amino acid sequence: CASSEGLAEFTDTQYF. The full variable domain, in which reference TRBV5-1 and TRBJ2-3 provide the parts outside the CDR3, is KAGVTQTPRYLIKTRGQQVTLSCSPISGHRSVSWYQQTPGQGLQFLFEYFSETQRNKGNFPGRFSGRQFSNSRSEMNVSTLELGDSALYLCASSEGLAEFTDTQYFGPGTRLTVL.